This T cell receptor (beta chain) was documented in a study of OX40 agonist ivuxolimab in advanced cancers. Study in general: Mean age around 60 years, range roughly 20 to 85; approximately 80% male.

Looked up from germline, CDR1 is MGHDK and CDR2 is SYGVNS. Trimming shortened V by 2 bases and J by 6 bases, and 10 bases separated the two germline ends. This CDR3 contains 13 residues. The method was immunoSEQ multiplex PCR; TCRdb's version includes in-frame clones alone and lacks a portion of them. The table has 70,000 to 90,000 clones, 75% to 90% seen once. This clonotype was sampled from an adult with an advanced solid tumor such as melanoma, head and neck, liver or kidney cancer. The source was CD4+ or CD8+ T cells sorted from blood, collected in a trial of the OX40 agonist ivuxolimab. The chain combines TRBV25-1 with TRBJ1-1, with a weak D call TRBD1 (5 bases). This CDR3 is CASSELRVSEAFF. CDR3 nucleotides: TGTGCCAGCAGTGAACTCAGGGTATCTGAAGCTTTCTTT.